The entry that follows covers one T cell receptor (beta chain) sequence. Its antigen is unidentified. Notes on the study in general: The TCR gene usage of tumor memory CD4+ T cells clustered together with blood and lymph node memory CD4+ cells and with lymph node naive CD4+ cells. Tumor Treg TCRs overlapped most with tumor naive CD4+ cells.

Naive CD4+ cells had CD25+ Tregs removed. Constant-region reverse primers amplified full-length variable regions, followed by semi-nested Nested Universal Primer A PCR. TCRdb reanalysed the 5' RACE reads using MiXCR and keeps one entry per CDR3 protein. The repertoire has over 50,000 distinct CDR3 sequences, about 25% of them found once; the top ten carry 3.2%. Germline V gene sequence: CDR1 DFQATT, CDR2 SNEGSKA (reference sequence). The CDR3 consists of 12 residues. Trimming left V 3 bases short and J 7 bases short, with 9 bases between. This clonotype was sampled from a female donor with breast cancer. This chain links TRBV20-1 with TRBJ1-4; no clear D. The sequencing input was tumor-infiltrating naive CD4+ T cells sorted from the breast tumor. Specified subset: naive CD4+ T cells, CD4+CD45RA+CD25-. CDR3 DNA: TGCAGTGCTAGGAGAGGGTTTGAAAAACTGTTTTTT. Amino acids: CSARRGFEKLFF.